Listed here are 13 T cell receptor beta chains from one sample, sequenced in a study of T cells in Graves' hyperthyroidism and ophthalmopathy. Amplification of TCR beta CDR3 regions used RNA as the template. When the TCR CDR3 underwent first-round RT-PCR, the HTBI primer set was used. MiXCR, applied by TCRdb to the multiplex PCR reads, yields one record per CDR3 protein. This sample yields fewer than 450,000 distinct CDR3 sequences, of which over 12% are seen a single time; approximately 29% belongs to the top ten. Sequenced: blood. Receptors originate from a man over 45 with Graves' ophthalmopathy.

V usage is TRBV10-3 and J usage is TRBJ2-1; 14 nucleotides match TRBD2. V lost 10 bases and J lost 6; bases outside the gene matches: 8. CDR1 and CDR2 (germline): ENHRY, SYGVKD. The CDR3 has 15 amino acids. CDR3 DNA: TGTGCCACCGGACTAGCGGGAGGTTCTGGCAATGAGCAGTTCTTC. This encodes CATGLAGGSGNEQFF.

This clonotype was observed at least ten times. The genes are TRBV28 and TRBJ2-3, with 7 bases lining up with TRBD1. The V segment lost 5 bases and the J segment 4 bases; nucleotides outside the gene matches: 12. The CDR3 is 16 residues long. Germline V gene sequence: CDR1 MDHEN, CDR2 SYDVKM. The CDR3 sequence: CASSRVGTGVPDTQYF. CDR3 nucleotide sequence: TGTGCCAGCAGTCGCGTTGGAACAGGGGTTCCAGATACGCAGTATTTT.

This clonotype was counted at least ten times. The genes are TRBV28 and TRBJ2-3; D is perhaps TRBD1 or TRBD2 (6 bases each). The CDR3 extends over 14 amino acids. The V gene's germline CDR1 is MDHEN and CDR2 SYDVKM. Trimming took off 6 bases at V and 5 bases at J, with 15 bases between the two ends. As DNA, the CDR3 is TGTGCCAGCAGAATAGCGGAGGGGGGAGATACGCAGTATTTT. The encoded protein is CASRIAEGGDTQYF.

This clonotype was seen many times. The chain is built from TRBV24-1 and TRBJ2-2; 8 nucleotides line up with TRBD2. The CDR3 contains 17 residues. Trimming took 7 bases from V and 7 from J; bases not matched to a gene: 16. Germline loops: CDR1 KGHDR, CDR2 SFDVKD. The CDR3 region has the DNA TGTGCCACCAGGGGCCAACCCGGGACTAGTTCAAGCGGGGAGCTGTTTTTT. Residues: CATRGQPGTSSSGELFF.

This clonotype was recorded many times. This chain joins TRBV7-2 and TRBJ2-3; 11 bases match TRBD2. The V segment lost 5 bases and the J segment 0 bases; nucleotides outside the gene matches: 4. The germline V gene has CDR1 SGHTA and CDR2 FQGNSA. The CDR3 consists of 16 residues. This CDR3 is CASSVRLAGSTDTQYF. DNA of the CDR3: TGTGCCAGCAGCGTGAGACTAGCGGGGAGCACAGATACGCAGTATTTT.

This clonotype was found a few times. V usage is TRBV10-3 and J usage is TRBJ2-7; weak D call: TRBD2 (5 bases). This CDR3 is 14 amino acids long. Trimming pared 7 bases from V and 7 bases from J, leaving 20 bases between. Looked up from germline, CDR1 is ENHRY and CDR2 is SYGVKD. The CDR3 loop reads CAINKQDLGEEQYF. CDR3 DNA: TGTGCCATCAACAAGCAGGACCTCGGGGAGGAGCAGTACTTC.

This clonotype was detected many times. V and J are TRBV5-6 and TRBJ1-1, with 9 nucleotides matching TRBD1. Germline loops: CDR1 SGHDT, CDR2 YYEEEE. V trimming: 4 bases; J trimming: 9 bases; junction bases outside the gene matches: 13. This CDR3 is 15 amino acids long. DNA of the CDR3: TGTGCCAGCAGCACCAGCCGGGACAGGGTCTTACAAGCTTTCTTT. It codes for CASSTSRDRVLQAFF.

This clonotype was detected ten times or more. V is TRBV2 and J is TRBJ2-7; TRBD1 might be the D (6 bases). Germline CDR1 is SNHLY and CDR2 is FYNNEI. Trimming cost V 7 bases and J 1 base, with 14 bases left between them. The CDR3 runs to 14 residues. For the CDR3, the DNA is TGTGCCAGCACCAACGCGAGGGGGTCCTACGAGCAGTACTTC. It translates to CASTNARGSYEQYF.

This clonotype was found a few times. J is TRBJ2-1 and V is TRBV30; D not resolved. V was shortened by 1 base and J by 5 bases, with 18 bases between the two germline ends. This CDR3 is 16 amino acids long. CDR1 and CDR2 (germline): GTSNPN, SVGIG (reference sequence). Here the CDR3 reads CAWSGLLLTVDNEQFF. DNA for the CDR3: TGTGCCTGGAGTGGTCTCCTACTCACCGTCGACAATGAGCAGTTCTTC.

The table lists this clonotype with many counts. The rearrangement uses TRBV10-1 and TRBJ2-6, with TRBD1 as a possible D gene (6 bases). Trimming took off 2 bases at V and 2 bases at J, with 10 bases between the two ends. Per germline, CDR1 WNHNN and CDR2 SYGVQD (reference sequence). CDR3 length: 16 residues. Here the CDR3 DNA reads TGCGCCAGCAGTGAGGGGGCAGGGGCTGGGGCCAACGTCCTGACTTTC. Its protein is CASSEGAGAGANVLTF.

The chain is built from TRBV15 and TRBJ2-3; 8 bases fit TRBD2. The CDR3 length is 14 residues. Losses at the gene ends were 5 bases for V and 4 bases for J; bases not matched to a gene: 5. Germline CDR1 LNHNV, CDR2 YYDKDF (reference sequence). Written as DNA, the CDR3 is TGTGCCACCAGCCCGGGACTAGACGCAGATACGCAGTATTTT. Protein sequence: CATSPGLDADTQYF.

The chain combines TRBV30 with TRBJ1-3, with no clear D. The ends were cut back, 1 base at V and 0 bases at J, with 10 bases in the middle. From germline, CDR1 is GTSNPN and CDR2 SVGIG (reference sequence). This CDR3 comprises 15 residues. The CDR3: CAWSEGPTSGNTIYF. The CDR3 nucleotides are TGTGCCTGGAGTGAAGGACCCACCTCTGGAAACACCATATATTTT.

This clonotype has a count of ten or more. The rearrangement joins TRBV12-3 or TRBV12-4 to TRBJ1-3; D remains unclear. V lost 6 bases and J lost 14, with 23 bases in between. The CDR3 covers 14 residues. The CDR3 DNA reads TGTGCCAGCAGAATTACGACTAGTCGGGCAGCCGTATATTTT. Protein: CASRITTSRAAVYF.